This is a list of T cell receptor beta chains from one sample in a study of technical replicates of blood from several donors. This table comes from immunoSEQ multiplex PCR, and its TCRdb copy is limited to in-frame clones, with some not included. Counted here are about 16,000 clones, around nine tenths occurring once; the ten biggest clones make up roughly 13%. Sequencing was performed on PBMCs. Every receptor here comes from a human donor in good health. Both conserved end residues are part of each CDR3. The order of the fields is V gene, D gene, J gene, clone size, CDR3 protein, CDR3 DNA. D genes are given only for firm matches. Part of the rows lack a size; the others show once, few, many or a class for expanded clones.

TRBV18	TRBD1	TRBJ1-5	-	CASSPGTGDNQPQHF	TGTGCCAGCTCACCCGGGACAGGGGACAATCAGCCCCAGCATTTT
TRBV25-1	-	TRBJ2-1	-	CASSDGSSYNEQFF	TGTGCCAGCAGTGACGGGAGCTCCTACAATGAGCAGTTCTTC
TRBV5-1	-	TRBJ1-1	few	CASSSGQLRTEAFF	TGCGCCAGCAGCTCCGGACAGCTTCGCACTGAAGCTTTCTTT
TRBV7-9	TRBD2	TRBJ2-7	-	CASSFSGRVTEQYF	TGTGCCAGCAGCTTTAGCGGGAGAGTTACCGAGCAGTACTTC
TRBV7-6	TRBD1	TRBJ2-7	-	CASSLASGQGGTYEQYF	TGTGCCAGCAGCTTAGCTTCCGGACAGGGTGGAACCTACGAGCAGTACTTC
TRBV11-2	TRBD2	TRBJ2-5	-	CASSLGAWGGEETQYF	TGTGCCAGCAGCTTAGGTGCTTGGGGGGGGGAAGAGACCCAGTACTTC
TRBV10-3	-	TRBJ1-2	-	CAISESEEGLKGYTF	TGTGCCATCAGTGAGTCCGAGGAGGGCCTCAAGGGCTACACCTTC
TRBV28	-	TRBJ2-3	-	CASSLSSGGTDTQYF	TGTGCCAGCAGTTTATCCAGCGGCGGCACAGATACGCAGTATTTT
TRBV30	-	TRBJ1-5	-	CAWSTREGAQHF	TGTGCCTGGAGTACCAGGGAGGGGGCCCAGCATTTT
TRBV2	TRBD2	TRBJ2-3	-	CASSPTGLVKVGQYF	TGTGCCAGCAGTCCAACCGGACTAGTTAAGGTGGGGCAGTATTTT
TRBV7-8	-	TRBJ2-3	-	CASSITHTDTQYF	TGTGCCAGCAGCATAACTCACACAGATACGCAGTATTTT
TRBV2	-	TRBJ1-4	-	CASSDSSEKLFF	TGTGCCAGCAGTGACAGTAGCGAAAAACTGTTTTTT
TRBV2	-	TRBJ1-1	-	CASTGLTGMNTEAFF	TGTGCCAGCACTGGCCTCACAGGGATGAACACTGAAGCTTTCTTT
TRBV28	TRBD1	TRBJ1-2	-	CASSFPGQVNGYTF	TGTGCCAGCAGTTTCCCGGGACAGGTTAACGGCTACACCTTC